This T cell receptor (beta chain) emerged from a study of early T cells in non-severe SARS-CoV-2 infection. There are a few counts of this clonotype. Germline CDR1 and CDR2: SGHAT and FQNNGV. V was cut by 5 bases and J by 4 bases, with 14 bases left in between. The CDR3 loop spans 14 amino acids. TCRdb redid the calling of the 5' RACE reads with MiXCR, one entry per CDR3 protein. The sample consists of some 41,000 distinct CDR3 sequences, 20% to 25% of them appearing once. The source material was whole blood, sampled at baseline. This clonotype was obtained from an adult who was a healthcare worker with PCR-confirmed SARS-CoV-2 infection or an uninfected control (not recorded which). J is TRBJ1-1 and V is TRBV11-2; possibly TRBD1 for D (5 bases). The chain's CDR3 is CASSLMGDGTEAFF. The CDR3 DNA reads TGTGCCAGCAGCCTCATGGGGGACGGCACTGAAGCTTTCTTT.